This T cell receptor (beta chain) derives from a study of blood T cell repertoires in COVID-19. In the study overall: Whether acute or convalescent, the COVID-19 samples came from the United States, Italy and Spain.

V shed 1 base and J shed 5 bases, with 11 bases lying between them. The CDR3 sequence is 15 residues long. Per the germline V gene, CDR1 is SEHNR and CDR2 is FQNEAQ (reference sequence). Measured with immunoSEQ multiplex PCR; TCRdb has only the in-frame clones, and not every one. The sample carries some 80,000 clones, over 75% recorded once. The source of this sequence is a human donor in a cohort sampled during active COVID-19. Sequenced sample: peripheral blood. This chain uses TRBV7-9 with TRBJ1-4, with TRBD1 as a possible D gene (6 bases). Here the CDR3 DNA reads TGTGCCAGCAGCTTAGGACAGGCTCCCAATGAAAAACTGTTTTTT. It translates to CASSLGQAPNEKLFF.